The 13 T cell receptor beta chains presented below share a single source sample, sequenced in a study of Ad26.COV2.S vaccination and SARS-CoV-2 variants. Repertoires were generated with immunoSEQ multiplex PCR, while TCRdb's copy carries only in-frame clones and drops some. The sample carries some 350,000 clones, roughly 90% recorded once. Treatment reported: roughly 18 received Ad26.COV2.S at low or high dose, single or two shots; 5 received placebo; per-sample allocation not given. Day 63 after the first vaccine or placebo injection was the time point for sampling. Source: peripheral blood, taken in a trial of Ad26.COV2.S vaccine versus placebo. Receptors originate from a person aged 18-65 years who received the Ad26.COV2.S COVID-19 vaccine or a placebo.

V and J are TRBV7-2 and TRBJ2-6; D call uncertain. CDR3 length equals 14 residues. The ends were cut back, 5 bases at V and 0 bases at J, with 5 bases in the middle. The V gene's germline CDR1 is SGHTA and CDR2 FQGNSA. The CDR3 spells CASSLDSGANVLTF. CDR3 nucleotides: TGTGCCAGCAGCCTCGACTCTGGGGCCAACGTCCTGACTTTC.

The genes are TRBV2 and TRBJ2-7; 8 nucleotides match TRBD2. The germline gives CDR1 SNHLY, CDR2 FYNNEI. The ends lost 4 bases at V and 1 base at J; junction bases unmatched: 3. The CDR3 is 14 amino acids. The DNA for the CDR3 is TGTGCCAGCAGTGCGAGCGGGGGATCCTACGAGCAGTACTTC. Translated: CASSASGGSYEQYF.

The chain couples TRBV27 to TRBJ1-4; D gene uncertain. This CDR3 region has 14 residues. V lost 0 bases to trimming and J lost 5 bases, with 7 bases between them. Germline CDR1 MNHEY, CDR2 SMNVEV (reference sequence). The CDR3 reads CASSLSKSNEKLFF. CDR3 nucleotide sequence: TGTGCCAGCAGTTTATCGAAGTCGAATGAAAAACTGTTTTTT.

This clone appeared once. The chain uses TRBV11-2 and TRBJ2-1; 9 bases align to TRBD2. The CDR3 has 17 residues. The germline V gene encodes CDR1 SGHAT and CDR2 FQNNGV. V lost 4 bases to trimming and J lost 5 bases; unmatched junction nucleotides: 12. The DNA of the CDR3 is TGTGCCAGCAGCTCCTACGAGACTAGCGGATATAACAATGAGCAGTTCTTC. Protein: CASSSYETSGYNNEQFF.

The table lists this clone with a few counts. V usage is TRBV6-5 and J usage is TRBJ1-5; 9 bases are shared with TRBD1. J gave up 7 bases and V 2 bases, and 6 bases lay outside the gene matches. Per the germline V gene, CDR1 is MNHEY and CDR2 is SVGAGI. The CDR3 is 15 amino acids. DNA of the CDR3: TGTGCCAGCAGTTACGGGACAGGGACAGGGCAGCCCCAGCATTTT. It translates to CASSYGTGTGQPQHF.

J is TRBJ1-1 and V is TRBV29-1; 8 positions agree with TRBD1. The V and J ends lost 4 bases and 8 bases, in that order; junction bases with no gene match: 3. CDR1 is SQVTM, CDR2 ANQGSEA, per germline. The CDR3 sequence is 11 residues long. CDR3 region: CSVVRQGEAFF. The CDR3 bases are TGCAGCGTTGTACGACAGGGGGAAGCTTTCTTT. Complete variable domain (other parts from reference TRBV29-1 and TRBJ1-1): SAVISQKPSRDICQRGTSLTIQCQVDSQVTMMFWYRQQPGQSLTLIATANQGSEATYESGFVIDKFPISRPNLTFSTLTVSNMSPEDSSIYLCSVVRQGEAFFGQGTRLTVV.

The rearrangement joins TRBV28 to TRBJ1-2; a possible D gene is TRBD1 (6 bases). Trimming removed 2 bases from V and 0 bases from J, with 19 bases in between. The CDR3 sequence is 18 residues long. Germline lookup yields CDR1 MDHEN and CDR2 SYDVKM. As DNA, the CDR3 is TGTGCCAGCAGTTTAAGCAGTCCCGGCAGGGGCCCTAACTATGGCTACACCTTC. Its protein product is CASSLSSPGRGPNYGYTF.

The CDR3 DNA is TGTGCCACCAGCAGAGATATGCAGCAAGTTGGCAATCAGCCCCAGCATTTT. Protein: CATSRDMQQVGNQPQHF. V and J are TRBV15 and TRBJ1-5; D unclear. V was shortened by 0 bases and J by 2 bases, with 14 bases between the two germline ends. The CDR3 loop spans 17 amino acids. The germline V gene has CDR1 LNHNV and CDR2 YYDKDF (reference sequence).

J is TRBJ2-2 and V is TRBV5-6, with D uncertain. This CDR3 is built from 12 residues. V gave up 4 bases and J gave up 7 bases, with 8 bases separating them. CDR1 is SGHDT, CDR2 YYEEEE, per germline. CDR3: CASSLNLGELFF. In nucleotides, the CDR3 is TGTGCCAGCAGCCTGAACCTCGGGGAGCTGTTTTTT.

The gene calls are TRBV7-8 and TRBJ2-5; TRBD1 matches at 9 bases. The CDR3 covers 16 residues. The V and J ends lost 1 base and 5 bases, in that order; junction bases with no gene match: 8. The germline gives CDR1 SGHVS, CDR2 FQNEAQ. CDR3 bases: TGTGCCAGCAGCTTAGGACAGGGGGGCATTAAGGAGACCCAGTACTTC. Translation: CASSLGQGGIKETQYF. Based on the CDR3 plus reference TRBV7-8 and TRBJ2-5, the full variable domain is GAGVSQSPRYKVAKRGQDVALRCDPISGHVSLFWYQQALGQGPEFLTYFQNEAQLDKSGLPSDRFFAERPEGSVSTLKIQRTQQEDSAVYLCASSLGQGGIKETQYFGPGTRLLVL.

The chain couples TRBV7-9 to TRBJ2-1; D is unresolved. Germline assignment: CDR1 SEHNR and CDR2 FQNEAQ (reference sequence). This CDR3 contains 13 residues. V lost 10 bases, J lost 2 bases, and 12 bases lay in between. The CDR3 loop is CATKLETYNEQFF. CDR3 bases: TGTGCCACCAAGCTGGAAACCTACAATGAGCAGTTCTTC.

The chain links TRBV6-2 or TRBV6-3 to TRBJ2-3; 10 nucleotides agree with TRBD2. The CDR3 runs to 17 residues. V trimming: 6 bases; J trimming: 5 bases; junction bases outside the gene matches: 14. The germline V gene encodes CDR1 MNHEY and CDR2 SVGEGT. The CDR3, as DNA: TGTGCCAGCAGCCCCTTGAGCGGGAGGGCCCGGAAAGATACGCAGTATTTT. The encoded protein is CASSPLSGRARKDTQYF.

The V and J genes are TRBV27 and TRBJ2-1; D is perhaps TRBD1 or TRBD2 (5 bases each). V gave up 6 bases and J gave up 7 bases, with 10 bases separating them. The CDR3 contains 12 residues. The germline CDR1 and CDR2 sequences are MNHEY and SMNVEV (reference sequence). The CDR3 sequence: CASREGWNEQFF. CDR3 coding DNA: TGTGCCAGCAGAGAGGGGTGGAATGAGCAGTTCTTC.